A selection of T cell receptor beta chains follows, all from one sample in a study of cytomegalovirus exposure and HLA in healthy donors. Produced via immunoSEQ multiplex PCR; TCRdb's table is partial and in-frame only. This table has roughly 100,000 clones, under 85% appearing once. Material: PBMCs. The receptor source for this set is a man aged 25 to 40 in good health and CMV-seronegative. CDR3s include the opening cysteine and the closing phenylalanine or tryptophan. D genes are given only for firm matches. Size is stated for part of the rows, as once, few or many counts, or as a class when the clone is expanded.

TRBJ1-1 | NA | TRBV7-2 | NA | CASRPTEVNTEAFF | TGTGCCAGCAGACCGACAGAGGTGAACACTGAAGCTTTCTTT
TRBJ2-2 | NA | TRBV19 | NA | CASIRADTGELFF | TGTGCCAGTATTCGAGCGGACACCGGGGAGCTGTTTTTT
TRBJ2-7 | NA | TRBV7-8 | NA | CASSDDSYEQYF | TGTGCCAGCAGCGATGACAGCTACGAGCAGTACTTC
TRBJ1-2 | TRBD1 | TRBV19 | NA | CASRPTGSNSGYTF | TGTGCCAGTAGACCGACAGGGAGTAATTCTGGCTACACCTTC
TRBJ1-1 | NA | TRBV29-1 | NA | CSVVPGNTEAFF | TGCAGCGTTGTCCCGGGGAACACTGAAGCTTTCTTT
TRBJ2-3 | TRBD2 | TRBV7-2 | NA | CASSVSGGHTDTQYF | TGTGCCAGCAGCGTTAGCGGGGGGCACACAGATACGCAGTATTTT
TRBJ1-1 | NA | TRBV10-3 | NA | CATKDEGRTEAFF | TGTGCCACGAAGGATGAGGGTCGCACTGAAGCTTTCTTT
TRBJ1-2 | NA | TRBV4-3 | NA | CASSQDRDLGNYGYTF | TGCGCCAGCAGCCAAGACAGGGACTTGGGAAACTATGGCTACACCTTC
TRBJ1-1 | TRBD1 | TRBV6-4 | NA | CASSPTGQRTEAFF | TGTGCCAGCAGTCCGACAGGGCAACGTACTGAAGCTTTCTTT
TRBJ2-7 | NA | TRBV10-2 | NA | CASSVDYEQYF | TGCGCCAGCAGTGTAGACTACGAGCAGTACTTC
TRBJ2-5 | NA | TRBV15 | once | CATSRDRQPGETQYF | TGTGCCACCAGCAGAGATAGGCAGCCAGGAGAGACCCAGTACTTC
TRBJ2-7 | TRBD1 | TRBV12-5 | NA | CASGSRDRPYEQYF | TGTGCTAGTGGTTCCCGGGACAGGCCTTACGAGCAGTACTTC
TRBJ1-2 | NA | TRBV7-9 | NA | CASSEGGHTYGYTF | TGTGCCAGCAGCGAGGGGGGGCACACTTATGGCTACACCTTC
TRBJ2-7 | TRBD1 | TRBV5-1 | NA | CASKEAPGTGSVEQYF | TGCGCCAGCAAAGAAGCTCCCGGGACAGGGTCGGTCGAGCAGTACTTC
TRBJ1-4 | TRBD1 | TRBV28 | NA | CASSPGTGHEKLFF | TGTGCCAGCAGCCCCGGGACAGGGCATGAAAAACTGTTTTTT
TRBJ1-5 | NA | TRBV12-5 | NA | CASGFGGGNQPQHF | TGTGCTAGTGGTTTTGGGGGGGGCAATCAGCCCCAGCATTTT
TRBJ2-5 | TRBD1 | TRBV27 | once | CASSFWDSQETQYF | TGTGCCAGCAGTTTTTGGGACAGCCAAGAGACCCAGTACTTC
TRBJ1-5 | NA | TRBV14 | NA | CASSGRGVVQPQHF | TGTGCCAGCTCCGGTCGGGGGGTGGTTCAGCCCCAGCATTTT
TRBJ2-7 | NA | TRBV5-6 | NA | CASSLAGGTRSYEQYF | TGTGCCAGCAGCTTGGCCGGCGGAACCCGCTCCTACGAGCAGTACTTC
TRBJ1-5 | TRBD1 | TRBV19 | few | CASRRRGLYQPQHF | TGTGCCAGTCGTCGCAGGGGGCTCTATCAGCCCCAGCATTTT
TRBJ1-5 | TRBD1 | TRBV19 | NA | CASSVGQGAGNQPQHF | TGTGCCAGTAGTGTGGGACAGGGGGCTGGCAATCAGCCCCAGCATTTT
TRBJ2-1 | TRBD2 | TRBV28 | NA | CASSLSGTSRYNEQFF | TGTGCCAGCAGTTTGTCCGGGACTAGCAGATACAATGAGCAGTTCTTC
TRBJ2-7 | TRBD2 | TRBV27 | NA | CASSSRTSGRPADEQYF | TGTGCCAGCAGTTCCCGGACTAGCGGGAGGCCGGCTGACGAGCAGTACTTC
TRBJ2-7 | NA | TRBV5-5 | NA | CASGSGTPAGEQYF | TGTGCCAGCGGATCCGGGACTCCTGCCGGGGAGCAGTACTTC
TRBJ2-3 | TRBD1 | TRBV6-1 | few | CASSETGGASDTQYF | TGTGCCAGCAGTGAAACAGGGGGCGCATCAGATACGCAGTATTTT
TRBJ2-7 | TRBD1 | TRBV5-1 | NA | CASSLQGEEQYF | TGCGCCAGCAGCCTCCAGGGGGAAGAGCAGTACTTC
TRBJ1-2 | TRBD1 | TRBV5-4 | NA | CASSLEMRTGSYGYTF | TGTGCCAGCAGCTTGGAGATGAGGACAGGGAGCTATGGCTACACCTTC
TRBJ1-2 | TRBD1 | TRBV5-4 | NA | CASTKNGDRALWGGYTF | TGTGCCAGCACCAAGAATGGGGACAGGGCCCTTTGGGGTGGCTACACCTTC
TRBJ2-7 | TRBD1 | TRBV29-1 | once | CSGQTGSSYEQYF | TGCAGCGGTCAGACAGGGTCCTCCTACGAGCAGTACTTC
TRBJ2-3 | TRBD1 | TRBV5-1 | NA | CASSLGTGGPDTQYF | TGCGCCAGCAGCCTAGGGACAGGGGGCCCAGATACGCAGTATTTT
TRBJ1-2 | NA | TRBV4-1 | NA | CASSQEWGRDGYTF | TGCGCCAGCAGCCAAGAGTGGGGCAGGGATGGCTACACCTTC
TRBJ1-6 | NA | TRBV6-5 | NA | CASSGHFSYNSPLHF | TGTGCCAGCAGCGGACATTTCTCCTATAATTCACCCCTCCACTTT
TRBJ1-4 | TRBD1 | TRBV4-3 | once | CASSRQGVNEKLFF | TGCGCCAGCAGCCGACAGGGGGTGAATGAAAAACTGTTTTTT
TRBJ2-3 | NA | TRBV5-8 | NA | CASSWEGGSTDTQYF | TGTGCCAGCAGCTGGGAGGGGGGGAGCACAGATACGCAGTATTTT
TRBJ1-4 | NA | TRBV30 | NA | CAWSPHSTNEKLFF | TGTGCCTGGAGTCCCCACTCAACTAATGAAAAACTGTTTTTT
TRBJ2-1 | NA | TRBV25-1 | NA | CASGSTQTGASSYNEQFF | TGTGCCAGCGGCTCTACGCAGACGGGAGCGAGCTCCTACAATGAGCAGTTCTTC
TRBJ1-2 | TRBD1 | TRBV28 | NA | CASRGTVYGYTF | TGTGCCAGCAGAGGGACAGTCTATGGCTACACCTTC